This TCR beta chain was observed in a study of Ad26.COV2.S vaccination and SARS-CoV-2 variants. The study, taken as a whole, reports: In TCR breadth and depth analyses, total T cell responses may have been underestimated. For non-spike TCRs, breadth in vaccine recipients resembled that in placebo recipients. Marked by substantial breadth, spike-specific CD8+ and CD4+ T cell responses were reportedly seen after vaccination.

As concerns this clone: The antigen is not known.

The V gene lost 3 bases and the J gene lost 5 bases, with 11 bases spanning the gap. CDR1 is SNHLY and CDR2 is FYNNEI in the germline V gene. The CDR3 spans 14 residues. Libraries were prepared by immunoSEQ multiplex PCR; TCRdb keeps only in-frame clonotypes and omits some of them. Among roughly 150,000 clones listed, 86% were seen once. The chain carries TRBV2 and TRBJ1-3, with D perhaps TRBD1 (6 bases). This sequence was found in a human donor who had recovered from COVID-19. The starting material was peripheral blood, obtained after recovery from COVID-19. CDR3 protein: CASSETGGRNTIYF. DNA for the CDR3: TGTGCCAGCAGTGAGACAGGTGGTAGAAACACCATATATTTT.